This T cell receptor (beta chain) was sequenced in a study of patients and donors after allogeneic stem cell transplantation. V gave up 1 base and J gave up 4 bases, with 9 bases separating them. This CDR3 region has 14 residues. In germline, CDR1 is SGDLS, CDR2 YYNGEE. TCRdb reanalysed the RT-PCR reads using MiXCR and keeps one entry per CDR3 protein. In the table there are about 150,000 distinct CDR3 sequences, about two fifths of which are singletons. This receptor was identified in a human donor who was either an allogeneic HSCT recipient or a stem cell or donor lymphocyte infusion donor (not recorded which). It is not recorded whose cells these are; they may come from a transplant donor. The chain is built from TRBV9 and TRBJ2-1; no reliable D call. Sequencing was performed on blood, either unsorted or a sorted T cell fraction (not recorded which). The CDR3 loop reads CASSVSTGYNEQFF. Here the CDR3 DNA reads TGTGCCAGCAGCGTATCTACGGGTTACAATGAGCAGTTCTTC. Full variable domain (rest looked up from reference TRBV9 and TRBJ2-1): DSGVTQTPKHLITATGQRVTLRCSPRSGDLSVYWYQQSLDQGLQFLIQYYNGEERAKGNILERFSAQQFPDLHSELNLSSLELGDSALYFCASSVSTGYNEQFFGPGTRLTVL.